The 32 T cell receptor beta chains listed next were all sequenced from one sample in a study of cytomegalovirus exposure and HLA in healthy donors. PCR amplification relied on 60 Vbeta primers (plus 13 Jbeta primers). The table came from immunoSEQ multiplex PCR; TCRdb's copy has only in-frame clones and leaves some out. The table includes roughly 100,000 clones, roughly three quarters detected once. The sample comprised PBMCs. The receptors were sampled from a man in his forties in good health and CMV-seronegative.

V and J are TRBV11-2 and TRBJ2-2; no reliable D call. The length of the CDR3 is 15 residues. V was trimmed by 5 bases and J by 1 base, leaving 11 bases between them. From germline, CDR1 is SGHAT and CDR2 FQNNGV. For the CDR3, the DNA is TGTGCCAGCAGCCCTCTCCCGGGGAACACCGGGGAGCTGTTTTTT. This encodes CASSPLPGNTGELFF. Using reference TRBV11-2 and TRBJ2-2 for the parts outside the CDR3, the full variable domain is EAGVAQSPRYKIIEKRQSVAFWCNPISGHATLYWYQQILGQGPKLLIQFQNNGVVDDSQLPKDRFSAERLKGVDSTLKIQPAKLEDSAVYLCASSPLPGNTGELFFGEGSRLTVL.

The chain carries TRBV27 and TRBJ1-5; 7 nucleotides agree with TRBD1. The junction had 5 bases not matched to a gene; V was cut back by 6 bases and J by 3 bases. The germline CDR1 and CDR2 sequences are MNHEY and SMNVEV (reference sequence). The CDR3 is 14 residues long. The DNA for the CDR3 is TGTGCCAGCAGGGTAACAGGGGCCAATCAGCCCCAGCATTTT. Amino acids: CASRVTGANQPQHF.

V and J are TRBV4-1 and TRBJ2-7, with D unclear. The length of the CDR3 is 16 residues. Trimming pared 0 bases from V and 1 base from J, leaving 13 bases between. Germline CDR1 reads MGHRA; CDR2 reads YSYEKL. The DNA of the CDR3 is TGCGCCAGCAGCCAAGACCCTTTGGGCCTATCCTACGAGCAGTACTTC. As protein: CASSQDPLGLSYEQYF.

The rearrangement joins TRBV11-3 to TRBJ2-3; tentative D call: TRBD2 (6 bases). Germline V CDR1 and CDR2: SGHNT, YENEEA. V lost 1 base and J lost 3, with 11 bases in between. The CDR3 consists of 15 residues. CDR3 DNA: TGTGCCAGCAGCTTAGCGGGGAGCGGGACAGATACGCAGTATTTT. This codes for CASSLAGSGTDTQYF.

The V and J genes are TRBV7-9 and TRBJ2-3; 10 nucleotides align to TRBD1. Germline trimming cut 5 bases from V and 0 bases from J; bases unmatched to any gene: 5. The V gene's germline CDR1 is SEHNR and CDR2 FQNEAQ (reference sequence). CDR3 length: 16 residues. For the CDR3, the DNA is TGTGCCAGCAGCCGGCGACAGGGGGCGAGCACAGATACGCAGTATTTT. This sequence encodes CASSRRQGASTDTQYF.

The chain uses TRBV6-5 and TRBJ2-7; maybe TRBD1 (6 bases). The CDR3 has 14 residues. Deletions cut 1 base from V and 5 bases from J, with 12 bases between. Germline values: CDR1 MNHEY, CDR2 SVGAGI. In nucleotides, the CDR3 is TGTGCCAGCAGTTACTTCTCAGGGGCCGACGAGCAGTACTTC. This encodes CASSYFSGADEQYF.

This rearrangement joins TRBV5-1 to TRBJ1-1, with no clear D. Trimming pared 2 bases from V and 4 bases from J, leaving 9 bases between. CDR1 and CDR2 (germline): SGHRS, YFSETQ. The CDR3 runs 13 residues. The CDR3 protein is CASSFITGTEAFF. The CDR3 nucleotides read TGCGCCAGCAGCTTTATTACGGGCACTGAAGCTTTCTTT.

This clone was detected only once. The chain carries TRBV11-2 and TRBJ1-1, with 9 bases lining up with TRBD1. The ends lost 0 bases at V and 0 bases at J; junction bases unmatched: 5. From germline, CDR1 is SGHAT and CDR2 FQNNGV. The length of the CDR3 is 17 residues. The CDR3 DNA sequence: TGTGCCAGCAGCTTAGAAGGGACAGGGCTTTTGAACACTGAAGCTTTCTTT. Translating gives CASSLEGTGLLNTEAFF.

The V and J genes are TRBV7-9 and TRBJ2-5, with 8 bases matching TRBD1. J was trimmed by 0 bases and V by 6 bases; bases with no gene match: 9. The V gene's germline CDR1 is SEHNR and CDR2 FQNEAQ (reference sequence). CDR3 length: 16 residues. The CDR3 nucleotides are TGTGCCAGCAGAGACGACAGGGGCTGGGACCAAGAGACCCAGTACTTC. Translating it yields CASRDDRGWDQETQYF.

This chain uses TRBV27 with TRBJ2-3; TRBD1 agrees at 9 bases. Per germline, CDR1 MNHEY and CDR2 SMNVEV (reference sequence). The CDR3 is 14 amino acids. V shed 6 bases and J 7 bases; nucleotides not matched to a gene: 8. In DNA form, the CDR3 reads TGTGCCAGCAGGTACGGACAGGGGTCGAATACGCAGTATTTT. This sequence encodes CASRYGQGSNTQYF.

The chain uses TRBV5-8 and TRBJ2-5; 13 bases are a match to TRBD2. The ends lost 2 bases at V and 3 bases at J; junction bases unmatched: 7. From germline, CDR1 is SGHTS and CDR2 YDEGEE. This CDR3 is 17 amino acids long. In nucleotides, the CDR3 is TGTGCCAGCAGCTTTGGACTAGCGGGAGTGGTTGAAGAGACCCAGTACTTC. This gives the protein CASSFGLAGVVEETQYF.

Note on this clone: Other DNA sequences from this sample encode an identical CDR3 as well. The chain uses TRBV19 and TRBJ1-1; D unresolved. The germline gives CDR1 LNHDA, CDR2 SQIVND (reference sequence). There are 12 residues in the CDR3. V gave up 1 base and J gave up 8 bases, with 8 bases separating them. For the CDR3, the DNA is TGTGCCAGTAGTATAGGGCAGTCAGAAGCTTTCTTT. This encodes CASSIGQSEAFF.

The genes are TRBV7-9 and TRBJ2-5; D is undetermined. CDR1 and CDR2 from the germline V gene are SEHNR and FQNEAQ (reference sequence). CDR3 length: 15 amino acids. V was cut by 0 bases and J by 2 bases, with 10 bases left in between. This CDR3 reads CASSLAPEQQETQYF. In DNA form, the CDR3 reads TGTGCCAGCAGCTTAGCTCCCGAACAGCAAGAGACCCAGTACTTC. Filled out from reference TRBV7-9 and TRBJ2-5, the complete variable domain reads DTGVSQNPRHKITKRGQNVTFRCDPISEHNRLYWYRQTLGQGPEFLTYFQNEAQLEKSRLLSDRFSAERPKGSFSTLEIQRTEQGDSAMYLCASSLAPEQQETQYFGPGTRLLVL.

The rearrangement joins TRBV14 to TRBJ2-5; 9 bases agree with TRBD1. Germline V lookup: CDR1 SGHDN, CDR2 FVKESK. This CDR3 region has 14 residues. Unmatched junction bases numbered 9, after V lost 5 bases and J lost 8 bases. The CDR3 DNA reads as TGTGCCAGCAGCGACTACAGGGGGCGGAATACCCAGTACTTC. Translated: CASSDYRGRNTQYF.

The chain recombines TRBV4-1 with TRBJ1-1; D gene ambiguous. The CDR3 has 14 amino acids. V lost 6 bases, J lost 4 bases, and 15 bases lay in between. Germline V gives CDR1 MGHRA, CDR2 YSYEKL. CDR3 in amino acids: CASSSSPGGTEAFF. In nucleotides, the CDR3 is TGCGCCAGCAGTTCCAGCCCGGGTGGCACTGAAGCTTTCTTT.

V usage is TRBV6-5 and J usage is TRBJ2-5; tentative D call: TRBD2 (5 bases). Trimming stripped 4 bases from V and 2 bases from J, with 17 bases between. Germline CDR1 and CDR2: MNHEY and SVGAGI. The CDR3 runs 16 residues. The CDR3 reads CASSSPRTGGQETQYF. The CDR3 coding sequence is TGTGCCAGCAGTTCTCCGCGGACTGGCGGACAAGAGACCCAGTACTTC.

This chain links TRBV6-5 with TRBJ1-6, with 9 bases fitting TRBD1. Germline values: CDR1 MNHEY, CDR2 SVGAGI. The V segment lost 6 bases and the J segment 6 bases; nucleotides outside the gene matches: 6. The CDR3 runs to 15 residues. The CDR3 coding sequence is TGTGCCAGCAGAGACCCGACAGGGGGTAATTCACCCCTCCACTTT. It is translated as CASRDPTGGNSPLHF.

This chain joins TRBV5-1 and TRBJ2-1; 8 positions match TRBD1. Germline CDR1 is SGHRS and CDR2 is YFSETQ. Trimming removed 6 bases from V and 4 bases from J; junction bases left unmatched: 21. The CDR3 length is 19 residues. The CDR3 nucleotides read TGCGCCAGCAACTCTGGGCAGGGGGCTCCCTCCCTTATTTACAATGAGCAGTTCTTC. As protein: CASNSGQGAPSLIYNEQFF.

In DNA form, the CDR3 reads TGTGCCAGCAGATTCGGGGGAGGCAATGAGCAGTTCTTC. Its protein is CASRFGGGNEQFF. V usage is TRBV28 and J usage is TRBJ2-1, with D maybe TRBD2 (6 bases). The CDR3 is made up of 13 amino acids. The ends were cut back, 6 bases at V and 6 bases at J, with 12 bases in the middle. CDR1 MDHEN and CDR2 SYDVKM come from the germline V gene.

In regard to this clone: This sample includes further DNA sequences coding for the same CDR3. The rearrangement joins TRBV7-2 to TRBJ1-3; D call uncertain. Germline V lookup: CDR1 SGHTA, CDR2 FQGNSA. V was trimmed by 3 bases and J by 3 bases, leaving 12 bases between them. The CDR3 extends over 15 amino acids. The CDR3 here is CASSLDSASGNTIYF. The CDR3 DNA reads as TGTGCCAGCAGCTTGGACTCCGCGAGTGGAAACACCATATATTTT.

This clone has more than one count but fewer than ten. The CDR3 is CASSIEAGLNTEAFF. The CDR3 nucleotides are TGTGCCAGTAGTATAGAGGCAGGGTTGAACACTGAAGCTTTCTTT. This chain links TRBV19 with TRBJ1-1, with D tentatively TRBD1 (5 bases). This CDR3 is built from 15 residues. From germline, CDR1 is LNHDA and CDR2 SQIVND (reference sequence). Trimming cost V 0 bases and J 0 bases, with 8 bases left between them.

This chain links TRBV5-4 with TRBJ2-4; D call uncertain. Germline CDR1 is SGHNT and CDR2 is YYREEE (reference sequence). Trimming shortened V by 1 base and J by 7 bases, and 9 bases separated the two germline ends. This CDR3 comprises 13 residues. In nucleotides, the CDR3 is TGTGCCAGCAGCTTGTCCAGGCAGAACATTCAGTACTTC. This encodes CASSLSRQNIQYF.

This clone was detected only a few times. The chain has TRBV19 and TRBJ1-5; the D is unclear. CDR3 length: 13 residues. Per the germline V gene, CDR1 is LNHDA and CDR2 is SQIVND (reference sequence). Deletions cut 2 bases from V and 2 bases from J, with 4 bases between. The CDR3 spells CASSIIGNQPQHF. DNA of the CDR3: TGTGCCAGTAGTATAATCGGCAATCAGCCCCAGCATTTT.

This rearrangement joins TRBV7-6 to TRBJ2-5; possibly TRBD2 for D (7 bases). The CDR3 runs to 14 residues. V was trimmed by 5 bases and J by 5 bases, leaving 15 bases between them. Germline CDR1 SGHVS, CDR2 FNYEAQ. The CDR3 DNA is TGTGCCAGCAGCCTCTCAGGGGAGGGGGAGACCCAGTACTTC. Translation gives CASSLSGEGETQYF.

V usage is TRBV19 and J usage is TRBJ1-5; D remains unclear. CDR1 and CDR2 (germline): LNHDA, SQIVND (reference sequence). This CDR3 spans 15 amino acids. The V end lost 5 bases, the J end lost 2 bases, and 13 bases lay between the germline ends. For the CDR3, the DNA is TGTGCCAGTAGTCTCGCCTATGAGCGCAATCAGCCCCAGCATTTT. It is translated as CASSLAYERNQPQHF.

The chain joins TRBV2 to TRBJ1-2; D call uncertain. There are 13 residues in the CDR3. The V end was cut by 5 bases, the J end by 5 bases, with 12 bases between. Germline CDR1 is SNHLY and CDR2 is FYNNEI. CDR3 DNA sequence: TGTGCCAGCAGTTCAACAGATAGATATGGCTACACCTTC. Translated: CASSSTDRYGYTF.

The CDR3 sequence: CAWSASYEQYF. The DNA for the CDR3 is TGTGCCTGGAGTGCGAGCTACGAGCAGTACTTC. The J gene is TRBJ2-7, the V gene TRBV30, with D unclear. The CDR3 is 11 amino acids. V was shortened by 1 base and J by 3 bases, with 4 bases between the two germline ends. The germline V gene has CDR1 GTSNPN and CDR2 SVGIG (reference sequence).

V usage is TRBV7-9 and J usage is TRBJ1-1, with 9 bases identical to TRBD1. The junction had 6 bases not matched to a gene; V was cut back by 1 base and J by 6 bases. This CDR3 has 15 amino acids. Germline V gene data show CDR1 as SEHNR and CDR2 as FQNEAQ (reference sequence). The CDR3 coding sequence is TGTGCCAGCAGCTTAGAACAGGGGGCTAGGGCTGAAGCTTTCTTT. Translation gives CASSLEQGARAEAFF.

On this clone itself: The junction does not match germline at one end; this may be a read error. The chain recombines TRBV7-9 with TRBJ1-1, with D possibly being TRBD1 (5 bases). The CDR3 contains 13 residues. Germline lookup yields CDR1 SEHNR and CDR2 FQNEAQ (reference sequence). DNA of the CDR3: TGTTCCAGCAGCTTACCGGGGAGGGGTGAAGCTTTCTTT. This encodes CSSSLPGRGEAFF.

J is TRBJ1-1 and V is TRBV7-9; TRBD1 agrees at 8 bases. Trimming cost V 5 bases and J 2 bases; bases outside gene matches: 7. Per germline, CDR1 SEHNR and CDR2 FQNEAQ (reference sequence). CDR3 length: 15 amino acids. CDR3 sequence reads: CASSPWDRFNTEAFF. The CDR3 DNA reads as TGTGCCAGCAGCCCGTGGGACAGGTTTAACACTGAAGCTTTCTTT. The variable domain in full, with the rest retrieved from reference TRBV7-9 and TRBJ1-1, is DTGVSQNPRHKITKRGQNVTFRCDPISEHNRLYWYRQTLGQGPEFLTYFQNEAQLEKSRLLSDRFSAERPKGSFSTLEIQRTEQGDSAMYLCASSPWDRFNTEAFFGQGTRLTVV.

The chain recombines TRBV18 with TRBJ2-3, with D tentatively TRBD2 (6 bases). Looked up from germline, CDR1 is KGHSH and CDR2 is LQKENI. Between the trimmed V and J ends, which lost 9 bases and 6 bases, there was a span of 16 bases. The CDR3 is 13 residues long. CDR3 protein: CASGGLPPDTQYF. In nucleotides, the CDR3 is TGTGCCAGTGGGGGACTGCCCCCCGATACGCAGTATTTT.

The chain couples TRBV9 to TRBJ1-1; TRBD1 aligns across 8 bases. Losses at the gene ends were 4 bases for V and 1 base for J; bases not matched to a gene: 6. Germline V CDR1 and CDR2: SGDLS, YYNGEE. The CDR3 totals 15 residues. The CDR3 DNA follows: TGTGCCAGCAGCCCAGCCAGGGGGCGGAACACTGAAGCTTTCTTT. Its translation is CASSPARGRNTEAFF.